What follows are 29 T cell receptor beta chains derived from one specimen sequenced in a study of regulatory T cells in long-lasting Graves disease. Arm-PCR of CDR3 regions with iRepertoire HTBI primers generated TCR beta libraries. One entry per CDR3 protein, called by TCRdb with MiXCR from the multiplex PCR reads. The repertoire holds roughly 560,000 distinct CDR3 sequences, with roughly 15% as singletons. The time point is: newly diagnosed GD, antithyroid drugs for less than 3 months. Generation of the TCR library employed RNA extracted from PBMCs. Another study also made use of these data, one on T cells in Graves' hyperthyroidism and ophthalmopathy.

Specimen: peripheral blood mononuclear cells (PBMCs), collected at new diagnosis, from a patient treated with antithyroid drugs. All receptors derive from a woman aged 35-65 years with Graves disease.

In its sample, this clonotype was seen many times. The chain recombines TRBV12-3 or TRBV12-4 with TRBJ2-7, with D tentatively TRBD2 (5 bases). Deletions cut 5 bases from V and 3 bases from J, with 8 bases between. The CDR3 runs to 12 residues. The CDR3: CASSTGVYEQYF. DNA for the CDR3: TGTGCCAGCAGTACCGGGGTCTACGAGCAGTACTTC.

This clonotype was seen repeatedly, ten times or more. V gene TRBV6-5 combines with J gene TRBJ1-3; no firm D call. Looked up from germline, CDR1 is MNHEY and CDR2 is SVGAGI. The CDR3 length is 15 residues. Trimming took off 3 bases at V and 3 bases at J, with 12 bases between the two ends. DNA of the CDR3: TGTGCCAGCAGTTATGGGGAATTGGGTGGAAACACCATATATTTT. It yields the protein CASSYGELGGNTIYF.

There are many counts of this clonotype. V and J are TRBV2 and TRBJ2-7; 8 nucleotides line up with TRBD1. There are 13 residues in the CDR3. Trimming took 6 bases from V and 2 from J; bases not matched to a gene: 3. Germline V lookup: CDR1 SNHLY, CDR2 FYNNEI. CDR3 residues: CASRDRATYEQYF. The CDR3 DNA is TGTGCCAGCAGGGACAGGGCCACCTACGAGCAGTACTTC.

The rearrangement links TRBV2 to TRBJ2-3, with 8 bases matching TRBD1. CDR1 is SNHLY and CDR2 is FYNNEI in the germline V gene. The ends lost 3 bases at V and 2 bases at J; junction bases unmatched: 1. The CDR3 extends over 14 amino acids. Here the CDR3 DNA reads TGTGCCAGCAGTGACAGGGGGCTCACAGATACGCAGTATTTT. Amino acid sequence: CASSDRGLTDTQYF. Combining the CDR3 with reference TRBV2 and TRBJ2-3 gives the whole variable domain EPEVTQTPSHQVTQMGQEVILRCVPISNHLYFYWYRQILGQKVEFLVSFYNNEISEKSEIFDDQFSVERPDGSNFTLKIRSTKLEDSAMYFCASSDRGLTDTQYFGPGTRLTVL.

Concerning this clonotype: A much more abundant neighbour one base away suggests this may be a read error. As the CDR3 is not closed by the conserved phenylalanine or tryptophan, this likely results from a read error. The rearrangement links TRBV5-1 to TRBJ2-5, with 9 bases fitting TRBD1. Germline CDR1 and CDR2: SGHRS and YFSETQ. The CDR3 covers 17 residues. Losses at the gene ends were 0 bases for V and 5 bases for J; bases not matched to a gene: 11. The CDR3 spells CASSLGILDRGWETQYL. The CDR3 DNA reads TGCGCCAGCAGCTTGGGGATTCTGGACAGGGGCTGGGAGACCCAGTACCTC.

This clonotype was counted ten times or more. The chain has TRBV6-2 or TRBV6-3 and TRBJ2-1; no clear D. The CDR3 covers 12 residues. Trimming took off 8 bases at V and 6 bases at J, with 11 bases between the two ends. Per germline, CDR1 MNHEY and CDR2 SVGEGT. The CDR3 nucleotides are TGTGCCAGCCGCTCTTCTGTCAATGAGCAGTTCTTC. Protein sequence: CASRSSVNEQFF.

The genes are TRBV6-8 and TRBJ2-3, with 10 positions matching TRBD2. V was pared by 9 bases and J by 4 bases, with 4 bases of the junction left unmatched. CDR3 length: 13 residues. The germline gives CDR1 MNHGY, CDR2 SAAAGT. CDR3 protein: CAREAGGPDTQYF. The CDR3 DNA is TGTGCCAGAGAAGCGGGGGGGCCAGATACGCAGTATTTT.

Comment on this clonotype: It may be a read error: a sequence one base away is much more abundant. The genes are TRBV13 and TRBJ2-1; TRBD1 is a possible D gene (6 bases). The CDR3 runs 13 residues. Germline V gene data show CDR1 as PRHDT and CDR2 as FYEKMQ (reference sequence). V was pared by 5 bases and J by 8 bases, with 13 bases between. The CDR3 nucleotides read TGTGCCAGCAGCACCGGGACACTCGATGAGCAGTTCTTC. Translation: CASSTGTLDEQFF.

The chain recombines TRBV15 with TRBJ2-1; TRBD2 matches at 9 bases. The V segment lost 3 bases and the J segment 6 bases; nucleotides outside the gene matches: 3. This CDR3 comprises 14 residues. The germline gives CDR1 LNHNV, CDR2 YYDKDF (reference sequence). CDR3 amino acids: CATSRGTSTNEQFF. The CDR3 nucleotides are TGTGCCACCAGCAGGGGGACTAGCACCAATGAGCAGTTCTTC. The entire variable domain, with the rest obtained from reference TRBV15 and TRBJ2-1, is as follows: DAMVIQNPRYQVTQFGKPVTLSCSQTLNHNVMYWYQQKSSQAPKLLFHYYDKDFNNEADTPDNFQSRRPNTSFCFLDIRSPGLGDTAMYLCATSRGTSTNEQFFGPGTRLTVL.

In DNA form, the CDR3 reads TGTGCCAGCAGCGTAGTACAGGGGGACACTGAAGCTTTCTTT. This translates into CASSVVQGDTEAFF. V gene TRBV9 combines with J gene TRBJ1-1, with 8 bases lining up with TRBD1. This CDR3 is 14 amino acids long. The V gene's germline CDR1 is SGDLS and CDR2 YYNGEE. With V trimmed by 0 bases and J by 3 bases, 1 base remained unmatched.

This clonotype was recorded a few times. The rearrangement uses TRBV6-5 and TRBJ1-1, with D possibly matching TRBD1 (5 bases). The CDR3 length is 15 residues. The V gene lost 0 bases and the J gene lost 4 bases, with 12 bases spanning the gap. Germline CDR1 and CDR2: MNHEY and SVGAGI. CDR3 residues: CASSYSGVIATEAFF. The CDR3 DNA reads TGTGCCAGCAGTTACTCGGGGGTTATTGCCACTGAAGCTTTCTTT.

This clonotype was detected ten times or more. The chain has TRBV20-1 and TRBJ2-7, with a weak D call TRBD2 (5 bases). The V end was cut by 6 bases, the J end by 2 bases, with 11 bases between. The CDR3 covers 12 residues. Germline-derived CDR1 and CDR2 are DFQATT and SNEGSKA (reference sequence). The CDR3 region has the DNA TGCAGTGCCCGACGGGATACCTACGAGCAGTACTTC. Its translation: CSARRDTYEQYF.

The chain uses TRBV7-9 and TRBJ2-7; 7 nucleotides align to TRBD2. CDR3 length: 16 amino acids. Germline lookup yields CDR1 SEHNR and CDR2 FQNEAQ (reference sequence). With V trimmed by 2 bases and J by 0 bases, 7 bases remained unmatched. The CDR3 DNA sequence: TGTGCCAGCAGCTTACCGAGAGCGGGGAGCTCCTACGAGCAGTACTTC. It yields the protein CASSLPRAGSSYEQYF. Looking up the rest from reference TRBV7-9 and TRBJ2-7 gives the full variable domain: DTGVSQNPRHKITKRGQNVTFRCDPISEHNRLYWYRQTLGQGPEFLTYFQNEAQLEKSRLLSDRFSAERPKGSFSTLEIQRTEQGDSAMYLCASSLPRAGSSYEQYFGPGTRLTVT.

For this clonotype: A much larger clone lies one base from this, so it may be a read error. The chain joins TRBV27 to TRBJ2-7, with TRBD2 matching over 9 bases. The germline V gene has CDR1 MNHEY and CDR2 SMNVEV (reference sequence). This CDR3 contains 14 residues. The CDR3 DNA follows: TGTACCAGCAGCCCGGGACTAGCAATGGGCGAGCAGTACTTC. This translates into CTSSPGLAMGEQYF.

This clonotype was detected only a few times. The chain joins TRBV9 to TRBJ2-7; tentative D call: TRBD1 (6 bases). Trimming left V 4 bases short and J 4 bases short, with 18 bases between. The CDR3 totals 15 residues. In germline, CDR1 is SGDLS, CDR2 YYNGEE. The CDR3 DNA reads as TGTGCCAGCAGCCCCCAACAGGGAATCCTGTACGAGCAGTACTTC. Translated: CASSPQQGILYEQYF.

This clonotype came up many times. The DNA for the CDR3 is TGTGCCAGCAGGGGTGGTACTGAAGCTTTCTTT. This gives the protein CASRGGTEAFF. This sequence joins TRBV25-1 and TRBJ1-1; D gene ambiguous. This CDR3 spans 11 amino acids. Germline values: CDR1 MGHDK, CDR2 SYGVNS. Deletions cut 6 bases from V and 5 bases from J, with 7 bases between. The full variable domain, completed using reference TRBV25-1 and TRBJ1-1, is EADIYQTPRYLVIGTGKKITLECSQTMGHDKMYWYQQDPGMELHLIHYSYGVNSTEKGDLSSESTVSRIRTEHFPLTLESARPSHTSQYLCASRGGTEAFFGQGTRLTVV.

This clonotype was observed at least ten times. This chain joins TRBV6-2 or TRBV6-3 and TRBJ2-5; TRBD1 or TRBD2 may be the D gene (5 bases each). The CDR3 consists of 16 residues. CDR1 is MNHEY and CDR2 is SVGEGT in the germline V gene. Trimming left V 5 bases short and J 4 bases short, with 20 bases between. The CDR3, as DNA: TGTGCCAGCAGTGAAATAAGTACGACGAGGGGAGAGACCCAGTACTTC. Translated: CASSEISTTRGETQYF.

At least ten counts were recorded for this clonotype. The CDR3 DNA is TGTGCCAGCAGCTTAAGACAGGGGGGCAACACCGGGGAGCTGTTTTTT. Translating it yields CASSLRQGGNTGELFF. The chain combines TRBV11-2 with TRBJ2-2, with 9 bases aligning to TRBD1. From germline, CDR1 is SGHAT and CDR2 FQNNGV. With 2 bases clipped from V and 2 bases from J, the junction kept 3 bases outside the gene matches. This CDR3 spans 16 amino acids.

This chain links TRBV5-1 with TRBJ2-3, with TRBD2 matching 7 bases. This CDR3 contains 13 residues. Germline CDR1 is SGHRS and CDR2 is YFSETQ. Trimming took 2 bases from V and 4 from J; bases not matched to a gene: 1. The CDR3 region has the DNA TGCGCCAGCAGCTTACTAGCGTCAGATACGCAGTATTTT. This sequence encodes CASSLLASDTQYF.

The chain links TRBV28 to TRBJ2-2; 7 positions match TRBD1. The CDR3 totals 15 residues. V was clipped by 6 bases and J by 4 bases; unmatched bases: 8. Per the germline V gene, CDR1 is MDHEN and CDR2 is SYDVKM. CDR3 bases: TGTGCCAGCAGCCCATCGGGACAGTTCACCGGGGAGCTGTTTTTT. It codes for CASSPSGQFTGELFF.

There are a few counts of this clonotype. This chain uses TRBV11-2 with TRBJ2-5, with D possibly being TRBD1 or TRBD2 (5 bases each). Germline CDR1 SGHAT, CDR2 FQNNGV. This CDR3 has 16 residues. V was cut by 0 bases and J by 5 bases, with 16 bases left in between. CDR3 sequence (DNA): TGTGCCAGCAGCTTAGAAGGGGCGGTGCGAGGGGAGACCCAGTACTTC. It yields the protein CASSLEGAVRGETQYF. The whole variable domain, filled in from reference TRBV11-2 and TRBJ2-5, reads EAGVAQSPRYKIIEKRQSVAFWCNPISGHATLYWYQQILGQGPKLLIQFQNNGVVDDSQLPKDRFSAERLKGVDSTLKIQPAKLEDSAVYLCASSLEGAVRGETQYFGPGTRLLVL.

This clonotype has at least ten counts. The V call is TRBV12-3 or TRBV12-4, the J call TRBJ2-1, with D perhaps TRBD1 or TRBD2 (5 bases each). The CDR3 extends over 13 amino acids. Trimming pared 6 bases from V and 6 bases from J, leaving 12 bases between. The CDR3 protein is CASSLGVSNEQFF. The CDR3 coding sequence is TGTGCCAGCAGCTTGGGGGTCAGCAATGAGCAGTTCTTC.

The genes are TRBV28 and TRBJ2-7; 14 bases agree with TRBD2. The germline CDR1 and CDR2 sequences are MDHEN and SYDVKM. V dropped 5 bases and J dropped 4; count of bases not matched to a gene: 4. This CDR3 spans 15 amino acids. Here the CDR3 reads CASSPRLAGGYEQYF. The CDR3 DNA sequence: TGTGCCAGCAGTCCCCGACTAGCGGGGGGGTACGAGCAGTACTTC.

This clonotype was counted between two and nine times. The rearrangement joins TRBV10-3 to TRBJ1-2, with 8 positions matching TRBD1. Germline assignment: CDR1 ENHRY and CDR2 SYGVKD. The CDR3 extends over 11 amino acids. The trim removed 6 bases at V and 13 bases at J, leaving 7 bases unmatched. CDR3 DNA sequence: TGTGCCATCAGCGATGGACAGGGACCCACCTTC. Its translation: CAISDGQGPTF.

This clonotype was detected many times. The chain joins TRBV12-3 or TRBV12-4 to TRBJ2-3; 7 bases match TRBD1. The CDR3 consists of 14 residues. With 7 bases clipped from V and 2 bases from J, the junction kept 6 bases outside the gene matches. CDR3 DNA: TGTGCCAGCACCCTGGGACAGTCCACAGATACGCAGTATTTT. Translating gives CASTLGQSTDTQYF.

V gene TRBV6-2 or TRBV6-3 combines with J gene TRBJ2-6; 7 bases align to TRBD2. V shed 2 bases, J shed 1 base, and the junction held 17 bases outside the gene matches. The germline V gene encodes CDR1 MNHEY and CDR2 SVGEGT. The CDR3 length is 21 residues. In nucleotides, the CDR3 is TGTGCCAGCAGTTACACGGGGGGTCGAGCTAACTTCGTTTCTGGGGCCAACGTCCTGACTTTC. Protein: CASSYTGGRANFVSGANVLTF.

This clonotype appeared a few times. The junction and the germline gene differ at one end; a read error may be behind it. The chain has TRBV27 and TRBJ1-1; unclear D gene. The CDR3 is made up of 14 amino acids. CDR1 is MNHEY, CDR2 SMNVEV, per germline (reference sequence). For the CDR3, the DNA is TGTGCCAGCAGTAGCGAAAGCGGAAACACTGAAGCTTCCTTT. Protein product: CASSSESGNTEASF.

This clonotype was recorded many times. The V call is TRBV7-3, the J call TRBJ2-1, with a weak D call TRBD2 (6 bases). The CDR3 loop spans 16 amino acids. CDR1 is SGHTA, CDR2 FQGTGA, per germline. The V and J ends lost 1 base and 1 base respectively, with 11 bases between them. The CDR3 DNA sequence: TGTGCCAGCAGCTTAAGAGGGGAGGAGTCCTACAATGAGCAGTTCTTC. This sequence encodes CASSLRGEESYNEQFF.

This clonotype was observed at least ten times. The CDR3 loop reads CASSFGDRGPYTEAFF. The CDR3, as DNA: TGTGCCAGCAGTTTCGGGGACAGGGGCCCCTACACTGAAGCTTTCTTT. V is TRBV28 and J is TRBJ1-1, with 10 bases matching TRBD1. The CDR3 sequence is 16 residues long. The V segment lost 3 bases and the J segment 3 bases; nucleotides outside the gene matches: 7. CDR1 is MDHEN and CDR2 is SYDVKM in the germline V gene. Based on the CDR3 plus reference TRBV28 and TRBJ1-1, the full variable domain is DVKVTQSSRYLVKRTGEKVFLECVQDMDHENMFWYRQDPGLGLRLIYFSYDVKMKEKGDIPEGYSVSREKKERFSLILESASTNQTSMYLCASSFGDRGPYTEAFFGQGTRLTVV.